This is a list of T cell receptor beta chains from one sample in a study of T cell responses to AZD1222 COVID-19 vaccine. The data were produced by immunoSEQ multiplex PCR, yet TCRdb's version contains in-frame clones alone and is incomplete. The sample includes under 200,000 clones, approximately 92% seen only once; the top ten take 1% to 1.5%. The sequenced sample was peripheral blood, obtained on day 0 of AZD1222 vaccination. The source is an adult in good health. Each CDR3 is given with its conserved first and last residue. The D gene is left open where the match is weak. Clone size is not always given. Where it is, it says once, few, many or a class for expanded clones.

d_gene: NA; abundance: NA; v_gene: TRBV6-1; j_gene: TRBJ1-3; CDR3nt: TGTGCCAGCAGTGAAGCCAAGGTCCGAAACACCATATATTTT; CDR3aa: CASSEAKVRNTIYF
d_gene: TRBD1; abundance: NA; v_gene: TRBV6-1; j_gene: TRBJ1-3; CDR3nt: TGTGCCAGCAGTGAAAAGCGAGGGACAGGGTCTGGAAACACCATATATTTT; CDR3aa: CASSEKRGTGSGNTIYF
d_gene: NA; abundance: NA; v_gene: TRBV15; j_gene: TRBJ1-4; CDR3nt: TGTGCCACCAGCAGAGAGCAGTGGGGTTTAGGCGAAAAACTGTTTTTT; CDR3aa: CATSREQWGLGEKLFF
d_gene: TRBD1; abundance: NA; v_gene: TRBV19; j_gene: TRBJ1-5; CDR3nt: TGTGCCAGTAGTCGACAGGGAGGACAGCCCCAGCATTTT; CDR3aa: CASSRQGGQPQHF
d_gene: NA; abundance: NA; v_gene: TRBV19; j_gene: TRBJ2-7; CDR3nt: TGTGCCAGTAGTACCGACAGGAGATACGAGCAGTACTTC; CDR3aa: CASSTDRRYEQYF
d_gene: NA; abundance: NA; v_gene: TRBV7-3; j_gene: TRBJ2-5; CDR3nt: TGTGCCAGCAGCTCTAAGAGTACTAGTGGAAGGGAGACCCAGTACTTC; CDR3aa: CASSSKSTSGRETQYF
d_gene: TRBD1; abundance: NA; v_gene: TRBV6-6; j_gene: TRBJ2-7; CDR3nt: TGTGCCAGCCAGGGGGTGGGACAGGGAATGTCCTACGAGCAGTACTTC; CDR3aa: CASQGVGQGMSYEQYF
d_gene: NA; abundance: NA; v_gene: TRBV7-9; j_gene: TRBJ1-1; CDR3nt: TGTGCCAGCAGCTTCACAGGGAACACTGAAGCTTTCTTT; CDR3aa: CASSFTGNTEAFF
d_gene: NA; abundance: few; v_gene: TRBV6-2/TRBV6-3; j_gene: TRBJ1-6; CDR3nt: TGTGCCAGCAGTTATATCGAGAATTCACCCCTCCACTTT; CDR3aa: CASSYIENSPLHF
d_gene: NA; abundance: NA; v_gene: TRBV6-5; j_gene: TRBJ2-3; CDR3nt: TGTGCCAGCAGTTACGCAACTAGCACAGATACGCAGTATTTT; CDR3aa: CASSYATSTDTQYF
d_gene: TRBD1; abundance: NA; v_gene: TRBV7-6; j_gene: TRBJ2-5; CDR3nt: TGTGCCAGCAGCAAGACCAGGGGGCGACAAGAGACCCAGTACTTC; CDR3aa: CASSKTRGRQETQYF
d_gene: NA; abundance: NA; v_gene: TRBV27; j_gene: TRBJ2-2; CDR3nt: TGTGCCAGCAGTTTCTCGGCCGGGGAGCTGTTTTTT; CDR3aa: CASSFSAGELFF
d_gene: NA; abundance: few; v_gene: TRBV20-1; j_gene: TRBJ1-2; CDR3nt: TGCAGTGCTAGCCGAAGGGGTGGCTACACCTTC; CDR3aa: CSASRRGGYTF
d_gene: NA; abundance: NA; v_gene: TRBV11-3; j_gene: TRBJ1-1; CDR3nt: TGTGCCAGCAGCTTAGACTTTACGGCTGACACTGAAGCTTTCTTT; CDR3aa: CASSLDFTADTEAFF
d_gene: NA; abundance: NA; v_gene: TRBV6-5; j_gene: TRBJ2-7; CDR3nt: TGTGCCTGTCAAAGTCTATCGGGCTACGAGCAGTACTTC; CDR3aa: CACQSLSGYEQYF
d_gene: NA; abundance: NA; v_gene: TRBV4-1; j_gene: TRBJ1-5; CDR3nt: TGCGCCAGCAGCCAAGGACAGGTCCGCAATCAGCCCCAGCATTTT; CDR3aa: CASSQGQVRNQPQHF
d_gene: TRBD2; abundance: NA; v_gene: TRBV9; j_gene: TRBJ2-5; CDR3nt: TGTGCCAGCAGCGCCGGCCGACTAGCGAGAGGGGAGACCCAGTACTTC; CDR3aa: CASSAGRLARGETQYF
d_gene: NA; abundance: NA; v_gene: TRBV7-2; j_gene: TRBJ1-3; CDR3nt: TGTGCCAGCAGCTTACAGTGGTCTGGAAACACCATATATTTT; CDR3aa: CASSLQWSGNTIYF
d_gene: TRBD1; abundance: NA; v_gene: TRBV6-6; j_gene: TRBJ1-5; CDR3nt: TGTGCCAGCAGTACAGGGGGCGCGTGGCAGCCCCAGCATTTT; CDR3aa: CASSTGGAWQPQHF
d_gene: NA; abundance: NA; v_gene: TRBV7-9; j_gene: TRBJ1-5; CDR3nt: TGTGCCAGCAGCTTAGAACGAGACAGAGGTCAGCCCCAGCATTTT; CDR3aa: CASSLERDRGQPQHF
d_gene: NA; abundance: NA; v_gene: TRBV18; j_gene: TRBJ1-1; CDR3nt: TGTGCCAGCTCACCACCCTCGGGGCGTGACACTGAAGCTTTCTTT; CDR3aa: CASSPPSGRDTEAFF